This T cell receptor (beta chain) derives from a study of blood T cell repertoires in COVID-19. Study in general: Spain, Italy and the United States supplied samples that represented acute and convalescent COVID-19. T cells, B-cell-depleted T cells, or PBMCs provided the cDNA or gDNA that served as material.

Under the authors' procedure: Estimated nucleated cell counts came from reference gene primer amplification. Clones were read by immunoSEQ multiplex PCR, and TCRdb kept only the in-frame ones, dropping some. V, J and clone size derive from that table, while D and trimming were established from the DNA sequence. The table has fewer than 35,000 clones, 90% seen once. Material for sequencing was peripheral blood. This sequence originates from a man between 65 and 85 years old with active or convalescent COVID-19.

CDR3 region: CATSRDTSRAYEQYV. The CDR3 DNA follows: TGTGCCACCAGCAGAGATACTAGCAGAGCCTACGAGCAGTACGTC. The rearrangement links TRBV15 to TRBJ2-7; a weak D match, TRBD2 (6 bases). The CDR3 has 15 amino acids. V was pared by 0 bases and J by 2 bases, with 11 bases between. Germline values: CDR1 LNHNV, CDR2 YYDKDF (reference sequence).